Each of the 15 T cell receptor beta chains below was sequenced from the same sample in a study of regulatory T cells in long-lasting Graves disease. The time point: newly diagnosed GD, antithyroid drugs for less than 3 months. From RNA extracted from PBMCs, the TCR library was made. Arm-PCR of CDR3 regions and iRepertoire HTBI primers were the basis on which TCR beta libraries were built. In TCRdb, the multiplex PCR reads were re-called with MiXCR into one record per CDR3 protein. The table lists approximately 490,000 distinct CDR3 sequences, roughly 16% of them singletons, with approximately 12% in the top ten. These data were also reused for a study on T cells in Graves' hyperthyroidism and ophthalmopathy.

The sequenced sample was peripheral blood mononuclear cells (PBMCs), obtained at new diagnosis, from a patient treated with antithyroid drugs. The receptors shown here come from a man between 35 and 55 years old with Graves disease.

This clonotype was observed at least ten times. The V gene is TRBV12-3 or TRBV12-4, the J gene TRBJ2-3; weak D call: TRBD2 (5 bases). Between the trimmed V and J ends, which lost 2 bases and 7 bases, there was a span of 13 bases. CDR3 size: 14 residues. The CDR3 spells CASSLRGPVYTQYF. The DNA of the CDR3 is TGTGCCAGCAGTTTACGGGGTCCAGTCTATACGCAGTATTTT.

The chain combines TRBV27 with TRBJ1-5; D uncertain. Germline V lookup: CDR1 MNHEY, CDR2 SMNVEV (reference sequence). This CDR3 spans 16 amino acids. The V gene lost 0 bases and the J gene lost 0 bases, with 9 bases spanning the gap. The CDR3 coding sequence is TGTGCCAGCAGTTTATCGTTCGCGGGTAGCAATCAGCCCCAGCATTTT. Protein product: CASSLSFAGSNQPQHF.

CDR3 nucleotide sequence: TGCAGCGGGGGACAGGGAGACACTGAAGCTTTCTTT. It specifies CSGGQGDTEAFF. The chain combines TRBV29-1 with TRBJ1-1; 9 bases fit TRBD1. V trimming: 7 bases; J trimming: 3 bases; junction bases outside the gene matches: 3. Germline V lookup: CDR1 SQVTM, CDR2 ANQGSEA. The CDR3 length is 12 residues.

The chain recombines TRBV12-3 or TRBV12-4 with TRBJ2-1; no firm D call. The CDR3 is made up of 13 amino acids. Between the trimmed V and J ends, which lost 5 bases and 8 bases, there was a span of 13 bases. The CDR3 bases are TGTGCCAGCAGTCCTCCCCCGGGTGATGAGCAGTTCTTC. Translation gives CASSPPPGDEQFF.

This clonotype was seen at least ten times. The J gene is TRBJ2-1, the V gene TRBV6-2 or TRBV6-3, with 8 nucleotides matching TRBD2. The V segment lost 6 bases and the J segment 7 bases; nucleotides outside the gene matches: 8. In germline, CDR1 is MNHEY, CDR2 SVGEGT. The CDR3 is 14 residues long. The CDR3 sequence is CASSLAGIGNEQFF. The DNA of the CDR3 is TGTGCCAGCAGCTTAGCGGGAATCGGAAATGAGCAGTTCTTC.

This clonotype was observed at least ten times. The V and J genes are TRBV28 and TRBJ1-5, with D possibly TRBD1 on 6 matching bases. Trimming took off 7 bases at V and 5 bases at J, with 15 bases between the two ends. The CDR3 is made up of 14 amino acids. Looked up from germline, CDR1 is MDHEN and CDR2 is SYDVKM. The CDR3 bases are TGTGCCAGCACTCTGGACAGCCTCCATCAGCCCCAGCATTTT. Its protein is CASTLDSLHQPQHF.

The table lists this clonotype with many counts. This sequence joins TRBV28 and TRBJ1-2; TRBD1 is a possible D gene (5 bases). V was shortened by 2 bases and J by 8 bases, with 12 bases between the two germline ends. Germline V gives CDR1 MDHEN, CDR2 SYDVKM. The CDR3 covers 13 residues. CDR3 region: CASSLSGGTGYTF. CDR3 nucleotides: TGTGCCAGCAGTTTAAGCGGGGGAACCGGCTACACCTTC.

This clonotype was detected a few times. The J gene is TRBJ2-1, the V gene TRBV12-3 or TRBV12-4; 7 bases fit TRBD2. V trimming: 7 bases; J trimming: 7 bases; junction bases outside the gene matches: 4. This CDR3 comprises 12 residues. CDR3 sequence reads: CASNWGGNEQFF. The DNA for the CDR3 is TGTGCCAGCAATTGGGGGGGGAATGAGCAGTTCTTC.

Many counts were recorded for this clonotype. This chain links TRBV5-1 with TRBJ2-3; TRBD2 matches 7 bases. V gave up 4 bases and J gave up 1 base; unmatched junction bases: 15. The CDR3 is made up of 18 amino acids. Germline V gene data show CDR1 as SGHRS and CDR2 as YFSETQ. This chain's CDR3 is CASSGGDLKPRRTDTQYF. CDR3 nucleotides: TGCGCCAGCAGCGGGGGGGACCTCAAACCCAGGCGCACAGATACGCAGTATTTT.

Remarks on this clonotype: A much bigger clone sits one base away, suggesting this may be a read error. The chain combines TRBV6-1 with TRBJ2-1; D might be TRBD1 (6 bases). V lost 8 bases and J lost 2, with 10 bases in between. From germline, CDR1 is MNHNS and CDR2 SASEGT. The CDR3 is made up of 13 amino acids. The CDR3 sequence is CASGGPPYNEQFF. The CDR3, as DNA: TGTGCCAGCGGGGGCCCCCCCTACAATGAGCAGTTCTTC.

This clonotype has a handful of counts. The chain carries TRBV19 and TRBJ2-5; TRBD1 matches at 9 bases. V lost 7 bases, J lost 2 bases, and 11 bases stayed unmatched. CDR3 length: 16 residues. Germline CDR1 LNHDA, CDR2 SQIVND (reference sequence). The CDR3 sequence is CASTNRGTGRQETQYF. CDR3 DNA: TGTGCCAGTACAAACCGCGGGACAGGGAGACAAGAGACCCAGTACTTC.

This clonotype was detected ten times or more. The V gene is TRBV20-1, the J gene TRBJ2-1, with a tentative D call TRBD1 (6 bases). In germline, CDR1 is DFQATT, CDR2 SNEGSKA (reference sequence). This CDR3 has 14 residues. Trimming shortened V by 4 bases and J by 1 base, and 11 bases separated the two germline ends. The CDR3 nucleotides read TGCAGTGCTACCGGACAGATGTCCTACAATGAGCAGTTCTTC. Protein sequence: CSATGQMSYNEQFF.

This clonotype was recorded at least ten times. Here the CDR3 DNA reads TGTGCCAGCAGCCCATGGGACAGACACTACGAGCAGTACTTC. This translates into CASSPWDRHYEQYF. The chain has TRBV7-9 and TRBJ2-7; 7 nucleotides agree with TRBD1. The V and J ends lost 5 bases and 3 bases, in that order; junction bases with no gene match: 7. Germline V gives CDR1 SEHNR, CDR2 FQNEAQ (reference sequence). The CDR3 consists of 14 residues.

V and J are TRBV19 and TRBJ2-1, with D hard to call. This CDR3 contains 12 residues. V gave up 1 base and J gave up 11 bases, with 9 bases separating them. Germline-derived CDR1 and CDR2 are LNHDA and SQIVND (reference sequence). The DNA for the CDR3 is TGTGCCAGTAGTATAGCCCAAGGACAGCAGTTCTTC. Its translation: CASSIAQGQQFF.

The count of this clonotype is one. V usage is TRBV4-1 and J usage is TRBJ2-2; weak D call: TRBD2 (6 bases). CDR1 and CDR2 (germline): MGHRA, YSYEKL. V dropped 4 bases and J dropped 6 bases, with 15 bases sitting between them. The CDR3 totals 15 residues. CDR3 loop: CASSPRLEWAGELFF. The CDR3 DNA reads TGCGCCAGCAGCCCAAGACTAGAATGGGCCGGGGAGCTGTTTTTT.